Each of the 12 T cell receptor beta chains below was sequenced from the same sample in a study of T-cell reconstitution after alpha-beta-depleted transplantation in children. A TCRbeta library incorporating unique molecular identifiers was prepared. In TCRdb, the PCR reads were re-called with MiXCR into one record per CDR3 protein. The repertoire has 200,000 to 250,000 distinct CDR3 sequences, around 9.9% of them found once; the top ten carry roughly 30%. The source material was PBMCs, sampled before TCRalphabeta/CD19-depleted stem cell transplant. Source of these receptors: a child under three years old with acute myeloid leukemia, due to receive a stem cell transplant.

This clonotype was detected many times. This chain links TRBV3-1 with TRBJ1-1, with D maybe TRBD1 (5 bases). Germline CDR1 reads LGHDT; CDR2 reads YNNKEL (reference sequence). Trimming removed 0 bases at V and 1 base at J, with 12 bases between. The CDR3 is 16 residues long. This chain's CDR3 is CASSQDKGQPNTEAFF. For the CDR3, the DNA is TGTGCCAGCAGCCAAGATAAGGGGCAACCGAACACTGAAGCTTTCTTT.

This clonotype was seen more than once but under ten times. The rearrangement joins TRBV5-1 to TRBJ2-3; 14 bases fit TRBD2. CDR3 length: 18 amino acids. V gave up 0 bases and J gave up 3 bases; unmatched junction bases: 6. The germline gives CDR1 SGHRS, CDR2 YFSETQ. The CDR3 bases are TGCGCCAGCAGCTTGGGGGGGACTAGCGGGAGCACTACAGATACGCAGTATTTT. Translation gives CASSLGGTSGSTTDTQYF.

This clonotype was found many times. CDR3 nucleotides: TGCAGCGTTAAAAGACCCGGGGGGAACACTGAAGCTTTCTTT. Translation: CSVKRPGGNTEAFF. This rearrangement joins TRBV29-1 to TRBJ1-1; D possibly corresponds to TRBD1 (5 bases). The CDR3 sequence is 14 residues long. Trimming stripped 5 bases from V and 1 base from J, with 14 bases between. Looked up from germline, CDR1 is SQVTM and CDR2 is ANQGSEA.

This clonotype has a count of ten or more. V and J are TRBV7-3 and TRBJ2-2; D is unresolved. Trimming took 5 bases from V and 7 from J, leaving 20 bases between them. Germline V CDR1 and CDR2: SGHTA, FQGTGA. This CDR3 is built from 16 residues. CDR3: CASSPAAPLMVGELFF. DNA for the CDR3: TGTGCCAGCAGCCCCGCGGCCCCCCTGATGGTCGGGGAGCTGTTTTTT.

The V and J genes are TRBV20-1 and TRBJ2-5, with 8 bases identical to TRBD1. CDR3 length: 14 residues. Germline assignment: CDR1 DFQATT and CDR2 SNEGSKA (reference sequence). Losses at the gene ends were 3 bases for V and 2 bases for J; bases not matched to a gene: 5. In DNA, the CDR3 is TGCAGTGCTAGCCCGGGACAGGATCAAGAGACCCAGTACTTC. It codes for CSASPGQDQETQYF.

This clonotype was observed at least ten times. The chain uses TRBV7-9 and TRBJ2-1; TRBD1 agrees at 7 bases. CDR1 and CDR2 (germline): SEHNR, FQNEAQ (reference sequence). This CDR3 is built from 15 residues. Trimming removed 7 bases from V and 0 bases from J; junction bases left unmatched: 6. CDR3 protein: CASKPTGSSYNEQFF. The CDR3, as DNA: TGTGCCAGCAAGCCGACAGGGAGCTCCTACAATGAGCAGTTCTTC.

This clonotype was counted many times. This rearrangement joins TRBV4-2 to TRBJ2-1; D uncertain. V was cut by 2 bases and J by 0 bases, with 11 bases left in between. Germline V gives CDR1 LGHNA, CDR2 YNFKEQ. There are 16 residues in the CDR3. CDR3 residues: CASSQLIIGSYNEQFF. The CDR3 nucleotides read TGTGCCAGCAGCCAACTGATCATAGGCTCCTACAATGAGCAGTTCTTC.

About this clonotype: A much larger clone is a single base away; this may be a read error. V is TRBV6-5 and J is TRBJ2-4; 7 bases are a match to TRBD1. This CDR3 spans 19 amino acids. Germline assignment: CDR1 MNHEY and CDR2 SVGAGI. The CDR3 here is CTSSYSQGDLTLAKNIQYF. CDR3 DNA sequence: TGTACCAGCAGTTACTCGCAGGGGGACCTCACTCTAGCCAAAAACATTCAGTACTTC.

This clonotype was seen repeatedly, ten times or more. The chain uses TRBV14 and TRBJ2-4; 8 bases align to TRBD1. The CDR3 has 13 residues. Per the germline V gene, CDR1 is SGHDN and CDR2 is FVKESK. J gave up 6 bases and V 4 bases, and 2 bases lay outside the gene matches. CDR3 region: CASSLGTGNIQYF. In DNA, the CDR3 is TGTGCCAGCAGCCTTGGGACAGGAAACATTCAGTACTTC.

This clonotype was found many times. DNA of the CDR3: TGTGCCAGCAGCCAAGGTCCCGACCGTGGAAATGAGCAGTTCTTC. Translated, it gives CASSQGPDRGNEQFF. J is TRBJ2-1 and V is TRBV4-2, with D hard to call. The germline CDR1 and CDR2 sequences are LGHNA and YNFKEQ. The V end lost 1 base, the J end lost 7 bases, and 14 bases lay between the germline ends. This CDR3 has 15 residues.

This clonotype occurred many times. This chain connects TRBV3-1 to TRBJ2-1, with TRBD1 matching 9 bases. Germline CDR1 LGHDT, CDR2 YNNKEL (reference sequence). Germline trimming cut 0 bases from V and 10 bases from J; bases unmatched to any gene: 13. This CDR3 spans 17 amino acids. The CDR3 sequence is CASSQETVSVGTGEQFF. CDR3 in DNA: TGTGCCAGCAGCCAAGAGACAGTCAGTGTCGGGACAGGGGAGCAGTTCTTC.

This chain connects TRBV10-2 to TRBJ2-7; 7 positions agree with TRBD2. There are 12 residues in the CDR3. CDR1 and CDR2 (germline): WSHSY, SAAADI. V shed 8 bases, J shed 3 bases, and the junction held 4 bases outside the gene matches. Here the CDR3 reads CASRGVNYEQYF. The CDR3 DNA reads TGCGCCAGCCGGGGGGTCAACTACGAGCAGTACTTC.